This passage covers 7 T cell receptor beta chains from one sample sequenced in a study of blood T cell repertoires in COVID-19. TCRdb's copy holds only in-frame clones and misses some; the assay was immunoSEQ multiplex PCR. The repertoire holds more than 120,000 clones, with 87% as singletons. The sequenced sample was peripheral blood. The receptors shown here come from a man between 45 and 60 years old who had recovered from COVID-19.

This chain links TRBV7-8 with TRBJ2-3; 7 bases are shared with TRBD2. Germline loops: CDR1 SGHVS, CDR2 FQNEAQ. The CDR3 sequence is 15 residues long. V dropped 5 bases and J dropped 5; count of bases not matched to a gene: 10. DNA for the CDR3: TGTGCCAGCAGCAATAGTCGGGGGGTGGTAGATACGCAGTATTTT. Residues: CASSNSRGVVDTQYF.

The rearrangement links TRBV19 to TRBJ1-5; TRBD1 agrees at 7 bases. CDR3 length: 16 amino acids. Germline V gene lookup returns CDR1 LNHDA and CDR2 SQIVND (reference sequence). After removal of 5 bases from V and 1 base from J, the junction contained 8 bases not matched to a gene. CDR3 nucleotide sequence: TGTGCCAGTAGTTTACCGGGACAGCTAAGCAATCAGCCCCAGCATTTT. Translation: CASSLPGQLSNQPQHF. Complete variable domain (other parts from reference TRBV19 and TRBJ1-5): DGGITQSPKYLFRKEGQNVTLSCEQNLNHDAMYWYRQDPGQGLRLIYYSQIVNDFQKGDIAEGYSVSREKKESFPLTVTSAQKNPTAFYLCASSLPGQLSNQPQHFGDGTRLSIL.

This chain uses TRBV7-2 with TRBJ2-7, with 7 nucleotides matching TRBD1. There are 14 residues in the CDR3. V shed 3 bases, J shed 5 bases, and the junction held 7 bases outside the gene matches. CDR1 and CDR2 from the germline V gene are SGHTA and FQGNSA. DNA of the CDR3: TGTGCCAGCAGCTTTTCAGGGGGTAACGACGAGCAGTACTTC. Translated, it gives CASSFSGGNDEQYF.

The V call is TRBV4-1, the J call TRBJ1-4; perhaps TRBD1 as D (6 bases). This CDR3 is built from 15 residues. V was trimmed by 2 bases and J by 6 bases, leaving 13 bases between them. The germline V gene has CDR1 MGHRA and CDR2 YSYEKL. CDR3 bases: TGCGCCAGCAGCCAACGCGAGGGGGATTATGAAAAACTGTTTTTT. It specifies CASSQREGDYEKLFF.

V and J are TRBV7-9 and TRBJ1-2; possible D gene TRBD1, 6 bases. The V end lost 1 base, the J end lost 5 bases, and 11 bases lay between the germline ends. Germline loops: CDR1 SEHNR, CDR2 FQNEAQ (reference sequence). The CDR3 loop spans 14 amino acids. The DNA for the CDR3 is TGTGCCAGCAGCTTAGGGACAGTCGGGTATGGCTACACCTTC. It is translated as CASSLGTVGYGYTF.

V is TRBV6-6 and J is TRBJ1-6, with D possibly TRBD1 on 6 matching bases. Trimming stripped 7 bases from V and 8 bases from J, with 18 bases between. Germline CDR1 reads MNHNY; CDR2 reads SVGAGI (reference sequence). The CDR3 contains 15 residues. The CDR3 is CASNPGTRGYSPLHF. CDR3 bases: TGTGCCAGCAATCCCGGGACAAGGGGCTATTCACCCCTCCACTTT.

The chain carries TRBV5-1 and TRBJ1-2; TRBD1 matches at 7 bases. The CDR3 loop spans 15 amino acids. V shed 0 bases, J shed 4 bases, and the junction held 6 bases outside the gene matches. CDR1 and CDR2 from the germline V gene are SGHRS and YFSETQ. CDR3 sequence: CASSLVQGSLYGYTF. CDR3 nucleotide sequence: TGCGCCAGCAGCTTGGTACAGGGGTCCCTCTATGGCTACACCTTC. Filled out from reference TRBV5-1 and TRBJ1-2, the complete variable domain reads KAGVTQTPRYLIKTRGQQVTLSCSPISGHRSVSWYQQTPGQGLQFLFEYFSETQRNKGNFPGRFSGRQFSNSRSEMNVSTLELGDSALYLCASSLVQGSLYGYTFGSGTRLTVV.